The entry below describes one T cell receptor beta chain. Its antigen is not known. The record originates from a study of cytomegalovirus exposure and HLA in healthy donors. Overall study findings and caveats: According to the study, roughly 160 TCR beta chains were cytomegalovirus-associated. In the roughly 130 validation repertoires, a later analysis found that first-cohort TCR clusters tended to co-occur.

Sequencing was performed with immunoSEQ multiplex PCR; in TCRdb, only in-frame clones are kept and a portion is missing. The sample lists 90,000 to 120,000 clones, about 85% occurring once. The validation cohort, a group of around 120 subjects, included the donors and was separate from the approximately 650-subject first cohort. The sample taken for sequencing was PBMCs. This TCR derives from a woman aged 18-29 years in good health and CMV-seronegative.

The CDR3 nucleotides read TGTGCCAGCAGCCAAGGGGATAGCGGGGGGGCAGATACGCAGTATTTT. Translating gives CASSQGDSGGADTQYF. The chain recombines TRBV4-2 with TRBJ2-3; 11 bases are shared with TRBD2. Per germline, CDR1 LGHNA and CDR2 YNFKEQ. This CDR3 has 16 residues. V lost 1 base, J lost 4 bases, and 4 bases stayed unmatched.